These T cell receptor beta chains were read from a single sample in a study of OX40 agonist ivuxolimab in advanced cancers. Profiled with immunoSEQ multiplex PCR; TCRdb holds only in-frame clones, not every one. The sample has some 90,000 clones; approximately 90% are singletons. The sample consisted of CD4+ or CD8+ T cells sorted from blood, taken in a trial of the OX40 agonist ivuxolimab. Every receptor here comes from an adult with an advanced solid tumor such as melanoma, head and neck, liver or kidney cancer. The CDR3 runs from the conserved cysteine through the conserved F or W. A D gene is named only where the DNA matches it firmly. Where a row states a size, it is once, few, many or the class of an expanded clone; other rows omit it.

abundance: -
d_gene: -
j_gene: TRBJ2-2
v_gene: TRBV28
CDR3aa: CASSPPRGPNTGELFF
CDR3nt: TGTGCCAGCAGTCCCCCCAGGGGCCCGAACACCGGGGAGCTGTTTTTT

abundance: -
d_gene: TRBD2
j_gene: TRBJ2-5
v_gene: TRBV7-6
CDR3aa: CASSLRPSGIRETQYF
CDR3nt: TGTGCCAGCAGCTTAAGGCCTAGCGGGATTAGAGAGACCCAGTACTTC

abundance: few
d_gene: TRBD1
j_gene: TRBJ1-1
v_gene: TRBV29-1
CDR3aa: CSVGDRANTEAFF
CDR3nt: TGCAGCGTCGGGGACAGGGCGAACACTGAAGCTTTCTTT

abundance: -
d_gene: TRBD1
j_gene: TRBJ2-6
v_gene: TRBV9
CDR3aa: CASSRRTGGLKVGANVLTF
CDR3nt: TGTGCCAGCAGCCGAAGAACAGGGGGCTTAAAAGTTGGGGCCAACGTCCTGACTTTC

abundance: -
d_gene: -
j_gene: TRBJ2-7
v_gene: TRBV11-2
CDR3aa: CASSLDLAASYEQYF
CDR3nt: TGTGCCAGCAGCTTAGATCTTGCGGCCTCCTACGAGCAGTACTTC

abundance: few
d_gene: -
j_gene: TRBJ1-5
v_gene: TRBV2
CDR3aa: CASSAGRINQPQHF
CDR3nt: TGTGCCAGCAGTGCGGGTAGGATCAATCAGCCCCAGCATTTT

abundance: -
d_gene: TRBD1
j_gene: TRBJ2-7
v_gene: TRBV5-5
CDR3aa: CASSLGGGSSYEQYF
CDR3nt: TGTGCCAGCAGCTTGGGAGGGGGCTCCTCCTACGAGCAGTACTTC

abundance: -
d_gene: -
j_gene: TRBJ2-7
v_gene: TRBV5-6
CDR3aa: CASSGGPGEQYF
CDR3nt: TGTGCCAGCAGCGGGGGACCCGGCGAGCAGTACTTC

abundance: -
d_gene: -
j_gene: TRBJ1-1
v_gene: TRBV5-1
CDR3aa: CASSLDPVPMNTEAFF
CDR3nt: TGCGCCAGCAGCTTGGACCCGGTCCCGATGAACACTGAAGCTTTCTTT

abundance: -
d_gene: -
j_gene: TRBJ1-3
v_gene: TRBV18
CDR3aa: CASSPGTVASGNTIYF
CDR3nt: TGTGCCAGCTCACCCGGGACCGTCGCGTCTGGAAACACCATATATTTT

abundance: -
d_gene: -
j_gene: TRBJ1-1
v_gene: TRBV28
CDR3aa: CASSLSHGAGYTEAFF
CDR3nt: TGTGCCAGCAGTTTATCCCACGGAGCGGGGTACACTGAAGCTTTCTTT

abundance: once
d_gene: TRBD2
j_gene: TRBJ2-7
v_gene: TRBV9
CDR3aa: CASSETSGSSAEQYF
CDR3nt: TGTGCCAGCAGTGAAACTAGCGGGAGTTCTGCCGAGCAGTACTTC

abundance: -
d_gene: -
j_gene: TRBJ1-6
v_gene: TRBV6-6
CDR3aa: CASSYSQGNSPLHF
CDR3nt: TGTGCCAGCAGTTACAGCCAGGGGAATTCACCCCTCCACTTT

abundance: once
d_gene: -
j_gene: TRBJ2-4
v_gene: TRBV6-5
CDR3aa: CASSFGRQRAKNIQYF
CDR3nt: TGTGCCAGCAGTTTCGGGCGTCAGAGAGCCAAAAACATTCAGTACTTC

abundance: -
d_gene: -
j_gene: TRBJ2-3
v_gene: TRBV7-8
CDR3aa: CASSARGYQTDTQYF
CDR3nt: TGTGCCAGCAGCGCTAGAGGTTATCAGACAGATACGCAGTATTTT

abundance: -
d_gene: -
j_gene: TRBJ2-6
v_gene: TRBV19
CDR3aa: CASSPQTSANVLTF
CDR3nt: TGTGCCAGTAGTCCACAGACCTCGGCCAACGTCCTGACTTTC

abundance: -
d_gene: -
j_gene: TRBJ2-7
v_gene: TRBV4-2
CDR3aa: CASSQEGAGAPYEQYF
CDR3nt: TGTGCCAGCAGCCAAGAGGGCGCGGGGGCGCCCTACGAGCAGTACTTC

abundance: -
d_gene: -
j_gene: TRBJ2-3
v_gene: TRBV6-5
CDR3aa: CASSWGRGGDTQYF
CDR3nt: TGTGCCAGCTCATGGGGGAGAGGCGGGGATACGCAGTATTTT

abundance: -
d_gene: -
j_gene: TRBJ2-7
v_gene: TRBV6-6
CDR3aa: CASSGAPYEQYF
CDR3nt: TGTGCCAGCAGTGGGGCACCCTACGAGCAGTACTTC

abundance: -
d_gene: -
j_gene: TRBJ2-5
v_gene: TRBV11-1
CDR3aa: CASSLGDNNQETQYF
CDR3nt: TGTGCCAGCAGCTTAGGGGACAACAACCAAGAGACCCAGTACTTC

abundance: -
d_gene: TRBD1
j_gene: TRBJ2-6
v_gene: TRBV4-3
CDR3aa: CASSVQSTGGGLLGANVLTF
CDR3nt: TGCGCCAGCAGCGTACAATCGACAGGGGGAGGCCTCCTAGGGGCCAACGTCCTGACTTTC

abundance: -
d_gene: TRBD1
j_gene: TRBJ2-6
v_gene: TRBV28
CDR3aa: CASSPGGSGANVLTF
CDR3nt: TGTGCCAGCAGTCCAGGGGGCTCCGGGGCCAACGTCCTGACTTTC

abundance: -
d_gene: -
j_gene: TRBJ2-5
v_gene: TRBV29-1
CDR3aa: CSVNRNSQETQYF
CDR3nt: TGCAGCGTTAATAGGAATTCCCAAGAGACCCAGTACTTC

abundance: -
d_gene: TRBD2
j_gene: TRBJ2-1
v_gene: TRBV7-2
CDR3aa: CASSLGLGYNEQFF
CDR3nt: TGTGCCAGCAGCTTGGGACTAGGTTACAATGAGCAGTTCTTC

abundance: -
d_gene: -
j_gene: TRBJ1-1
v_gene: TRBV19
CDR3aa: CASSPLVTPNTEAFF
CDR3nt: TGTGCCAGTAGTCCCTTAGTGACTCCCAACACTGAAGCTTTCTTT

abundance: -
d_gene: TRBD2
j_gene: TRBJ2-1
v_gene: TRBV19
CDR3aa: CASSLLAAGVYNEQFF
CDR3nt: TGTGCCAGTAGTCTCCTGGCGGCGGGAGTCTACAATGAGCAGTTCTTC

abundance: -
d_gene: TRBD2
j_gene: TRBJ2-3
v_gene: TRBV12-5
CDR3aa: CASGPGGGTDTQYF
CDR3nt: TGTGCTAGTGGCCCGGGGGGGGGCACAGATACGCAGTATTTT

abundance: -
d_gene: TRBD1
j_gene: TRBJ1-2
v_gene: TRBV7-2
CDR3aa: CASSVPGQGAYGYTF
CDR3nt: TGTGCCAGCAGCGTGCCGGGACAGGGGGCTTATGGCTACACCTTC

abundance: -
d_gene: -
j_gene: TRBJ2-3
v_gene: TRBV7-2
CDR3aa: CASSLVGTSTDTQYF
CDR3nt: TGTGCCAGCAGCTTAGTCGGAACTAGCACAGATACGCAGTATTTT

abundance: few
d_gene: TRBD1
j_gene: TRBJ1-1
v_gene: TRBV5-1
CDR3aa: CASSLDGQGNTEAFF
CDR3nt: TGCGCCAGCAGCTTGGATGGACAGGGGAACACTGAAGCTTTCTTT

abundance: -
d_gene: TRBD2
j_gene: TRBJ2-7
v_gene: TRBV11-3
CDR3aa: CASSLGGSSYEQYF
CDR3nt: TGTGCCAGCAGCTTAGGCGGGAGCTCCTACGAGCAGTACTTC

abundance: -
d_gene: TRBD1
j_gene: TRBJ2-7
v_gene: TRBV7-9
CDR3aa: CASSSYRQGGYEQYF
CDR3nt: TGTGCCAGCAGCTCGTATAGACAGGGGGGATACGAGCAGTACTTC

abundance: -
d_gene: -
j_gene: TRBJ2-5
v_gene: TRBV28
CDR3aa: CASSFPVGTQYF
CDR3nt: TGTGCCAGCAGTTTCCCCGTTGGGACCCAGTACTTC

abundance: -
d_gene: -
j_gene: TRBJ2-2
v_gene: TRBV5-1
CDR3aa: CASRAYIAVGELFF
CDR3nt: TGCGCCAGCAGGGCCTATATTGCAGTCGGGGAGCTGTTTTTT

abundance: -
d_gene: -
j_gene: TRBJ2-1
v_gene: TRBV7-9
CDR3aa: CASSYSTGKNNEQFF
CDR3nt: TGTGCCAGCAGTTACTCCACAGGAAAAAACAATGAGCAGTTCTTC

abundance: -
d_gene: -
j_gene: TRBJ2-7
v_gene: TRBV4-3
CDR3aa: CASSLRAINYEQYF
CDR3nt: TGCGCCAGCAGCCTAAGGGCCATAAACTACGAGCAGTACTTC

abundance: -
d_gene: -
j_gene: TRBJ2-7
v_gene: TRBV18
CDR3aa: CASSPGTAGTSYEQYF
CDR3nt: TGTGCCAGCTCACCGGGTACCGCGGGTACCTCCTACGAGCAGTACTTC

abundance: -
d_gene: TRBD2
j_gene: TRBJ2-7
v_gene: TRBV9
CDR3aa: CASSVGGRNEQYF
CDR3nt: TGTGCCAGCAGCGTAGGCGGGAGAAACGAGCAGTACTTC

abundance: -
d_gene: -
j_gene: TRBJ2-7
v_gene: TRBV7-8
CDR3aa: CASSLRDGTYEQYF
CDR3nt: TGTGCCAGCAGCTTACGCGACGGTACCTACGAGCAGTACTTC